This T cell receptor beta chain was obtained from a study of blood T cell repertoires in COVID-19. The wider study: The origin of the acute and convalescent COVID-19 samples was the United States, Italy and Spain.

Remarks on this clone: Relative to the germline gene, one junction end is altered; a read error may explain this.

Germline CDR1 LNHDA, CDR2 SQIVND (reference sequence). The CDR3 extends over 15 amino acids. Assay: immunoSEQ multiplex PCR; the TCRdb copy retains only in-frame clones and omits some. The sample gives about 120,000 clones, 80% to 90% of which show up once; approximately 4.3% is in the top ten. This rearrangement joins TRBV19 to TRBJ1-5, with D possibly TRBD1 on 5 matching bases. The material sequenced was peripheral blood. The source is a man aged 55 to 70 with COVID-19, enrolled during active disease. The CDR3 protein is CASSTSGGRNQPQHF. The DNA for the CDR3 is TGTGCAAGTAGCACTTCGGGGGGTCGCAATCAGCCCCAGCATTTT.